This entry features one TCR beta chain sequence. These data are taken from a study of blood T cell repertoires in COVID-19. TCRdb's copy holds only in-frame clones and misses some; the assay was immunoSEQ multiplex PCR. The sample carries under 450,000 clones, roughly 84% recorded once. The V and J ends lost 7 bases and 7 bases, in that order; junction bases with no gene match: 7. The CDR3 runs to 15 residues. The germline gives CDR1 MNHEY, CDR2 SVGAGI. The sequence derives from a woman aged 25 to 39 who had recovered from COVID-19. Sequencing input: PBMCs or T cells enriched from blood (not recorded which). The chain is built from TRBV6-5 and TRBJ2-2; the match to TRBD2 covers 12 bases. The CDR3 spells CASNPWTSGVGELFF. CDR3 DNA: TGTGCCAGCAACCCGTGGACTAGCGGGGTCGGGGAGCTGTTTTTT.